This T cell receptor beta chain was recovered during a study of T cells in Graves' hyperthyroidism and ophthalmopathy. Amplification targeted TCR beta CDR3 regions from RNA transcripts. HTBI primers drove first-round RT-PCR of the TCR CDR3. TCRdb recomputed calls from the multiplex PCR reads with MiXCR, one row per CDR3 protein. The sample carries hundreds of thousands of distinct CDR3 sequences, approximately 15% recorded once. The study, taken as a whole, reports: Most thyroid clonotypes expanded above 0.001 were also detected in blood.

This clonotype was seen ten or more times. Its antigen is not identified. Trimming cost V 0 bases and J 4 bases, with 13 bases left between them. The CDR3 runs 15 residues. Per the germline V gene, CDR1 is SGHTA and CDR2 is FQGNSA. This receptor was taken from a woman in her thirties or forties with Graves' ophthalmopathy. Specimen: blood. V and J are TRBV7-2 and TRBJ2-7; no definite D call. This CDR3 is CASSLATPAPYEQYF. The DNA of the CDR3 is TGTGCCAGCAGCTTAGCGACTCCCGCTCCATACGAGCAGTACTTC.